This T cell receptor (beta chain) stems from a study of T cells after yellow fever vaccination. In this sample, this clonotype turned up many times. Germline V gene data show CDR1 as SNHLY and CDR2 as FYNNEI. The CDR3 has 14 residues. Trimming left V 8 bases short and J 3 bases short, with 14 bases between. TCRdb re-derived calls from the 5' RACE reads in MiXCR, one entry per CDR3 protein. The table includes some 32,000 distinct CDR3 sequences, 6% to 8.5% detected once. The V call is TRBV2, the J call TRBJ2-1; D perhaps matches TRBD1 (5 bases). The sequence was collected from a man aged 18 to 29 who received the YFV17D yellow fever vaccine. The sample in question was PBMCs, either bulk or a sorted T-cell subset (CD4+, CD8+, memory, or dextramer-sorted; not recorded which), obtained on the day of the first yellow fever vaccination. CDR3: CASGSQGNYNEQFF. CDR3 nucleotide sequence: TGTGCCAGCGGGTCGCAGGGAAACTACAATGAGCAGTTCTTC.